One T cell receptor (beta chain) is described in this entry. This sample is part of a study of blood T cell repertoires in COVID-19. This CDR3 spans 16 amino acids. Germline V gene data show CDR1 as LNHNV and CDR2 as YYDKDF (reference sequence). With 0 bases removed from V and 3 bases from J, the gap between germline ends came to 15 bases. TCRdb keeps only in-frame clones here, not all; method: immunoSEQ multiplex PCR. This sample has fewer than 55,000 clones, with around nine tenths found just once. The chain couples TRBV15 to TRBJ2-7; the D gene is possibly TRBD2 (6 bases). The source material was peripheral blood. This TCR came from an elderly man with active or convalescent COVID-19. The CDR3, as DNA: TGTGCCACCAGCAGAGATCTGGCTAGCGCCTTCTACGAGCAGTACTTC. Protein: CATSRDLASAFYEQYF. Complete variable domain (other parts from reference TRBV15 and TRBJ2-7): DAMVIQNPRYQVTQFGKPVTLSCSQTLNHNVMYWYQQKSSQAPKLLFHYYDKDFNNEADTPDNFQSRRPNTSFCFLDIRSPGLGDTAMYLCATSRDLASAFYEQYFGPGTRLTVT.